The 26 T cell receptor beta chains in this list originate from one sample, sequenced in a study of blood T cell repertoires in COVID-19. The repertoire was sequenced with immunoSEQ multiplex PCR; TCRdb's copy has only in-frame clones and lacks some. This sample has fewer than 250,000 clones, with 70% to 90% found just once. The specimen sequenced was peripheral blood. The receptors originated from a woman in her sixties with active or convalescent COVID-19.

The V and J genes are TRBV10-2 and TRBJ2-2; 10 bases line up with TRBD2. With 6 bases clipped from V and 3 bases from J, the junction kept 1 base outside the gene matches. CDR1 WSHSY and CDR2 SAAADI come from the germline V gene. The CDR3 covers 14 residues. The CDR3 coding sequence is TGCGCCAGCAGACTAGCGGGATACACCGGGGAGCTGTTTTTT. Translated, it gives CASRLAGYTGELFF.

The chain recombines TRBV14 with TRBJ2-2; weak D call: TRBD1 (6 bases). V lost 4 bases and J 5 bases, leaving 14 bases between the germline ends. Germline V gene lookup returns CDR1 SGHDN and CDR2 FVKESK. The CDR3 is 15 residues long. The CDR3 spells CASSRTGYLTGELFF. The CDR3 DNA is TGTGCCAGCAGCCGCACAGGGTATTTAACCGGGGAGCTGTTTTTT.

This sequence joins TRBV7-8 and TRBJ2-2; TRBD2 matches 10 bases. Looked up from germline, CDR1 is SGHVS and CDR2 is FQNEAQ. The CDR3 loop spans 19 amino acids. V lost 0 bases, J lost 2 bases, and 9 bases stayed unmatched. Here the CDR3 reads CASSLALRTSGANTGELFF. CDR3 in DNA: TGTGCCAGCAGCTTAGCGCTCCGGACTAGCGGAGCTAACACCGGGGAGCTGTTTTTT. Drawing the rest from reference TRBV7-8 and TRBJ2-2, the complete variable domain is GAGVSQSPRYKVAKRGQDVALRCDPISGHVSLFWYQQALGQGPEFLTYFQNEAQLDKSGLPSDRFFAERPEGSVSTLKIQRTQQEDSAVYLCASSLALRTSGANTGELFFGEGSRLTVL.

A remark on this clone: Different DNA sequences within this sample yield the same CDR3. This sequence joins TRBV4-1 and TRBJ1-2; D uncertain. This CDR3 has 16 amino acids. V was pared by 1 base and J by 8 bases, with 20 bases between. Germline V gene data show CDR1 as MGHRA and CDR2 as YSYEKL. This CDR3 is CASSQARSPGVAGYTF. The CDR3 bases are TGCGCCAGCAGCCAAGCGCGCAGCCCCGGAGTCGCGGGCTACACCTTC.

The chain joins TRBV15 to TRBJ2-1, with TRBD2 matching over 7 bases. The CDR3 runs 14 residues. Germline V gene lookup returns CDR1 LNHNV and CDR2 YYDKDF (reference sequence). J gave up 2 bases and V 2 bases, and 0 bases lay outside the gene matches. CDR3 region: CATSRLAAYNEQFF. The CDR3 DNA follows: TGTGCCACCAGCAGACTAGCGGCCTACAATGAGCAGTTCTTC.

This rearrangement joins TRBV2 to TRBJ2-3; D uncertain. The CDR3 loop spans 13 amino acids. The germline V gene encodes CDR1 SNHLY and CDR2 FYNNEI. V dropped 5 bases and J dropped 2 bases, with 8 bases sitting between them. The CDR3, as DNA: TGTGCCAGCAGTCAAGACAACACAGATACGCAGTATTTT. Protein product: CASSQDNTDTQYF.

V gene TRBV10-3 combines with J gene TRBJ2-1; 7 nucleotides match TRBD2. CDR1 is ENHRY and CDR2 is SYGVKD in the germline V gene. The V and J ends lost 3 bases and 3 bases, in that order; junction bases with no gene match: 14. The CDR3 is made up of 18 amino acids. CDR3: CAISDPVRTRSGYNEQFF. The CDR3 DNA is TGTGCCATCAGTGATCCTGTGAGGACTAGGTCTGGCTACAATGAGCAGTTCTTC.

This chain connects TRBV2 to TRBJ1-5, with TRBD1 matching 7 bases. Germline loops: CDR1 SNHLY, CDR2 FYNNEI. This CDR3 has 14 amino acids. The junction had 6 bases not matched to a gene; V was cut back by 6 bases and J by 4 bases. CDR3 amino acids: CASSYRGRNQPQHF. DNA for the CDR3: TGTGCCAGCAGCTACAGGGGAAGGAATCAGCCCCAGCATTTT.

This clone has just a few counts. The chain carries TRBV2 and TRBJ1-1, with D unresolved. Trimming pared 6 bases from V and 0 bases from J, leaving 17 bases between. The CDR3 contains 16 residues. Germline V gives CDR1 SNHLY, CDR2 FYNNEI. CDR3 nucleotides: TGTGCCAGCAGCCCACTCTCGACAAGCATGAACACTGAAGCTTTCTTT. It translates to CASSPLSTSMNTEAFF.

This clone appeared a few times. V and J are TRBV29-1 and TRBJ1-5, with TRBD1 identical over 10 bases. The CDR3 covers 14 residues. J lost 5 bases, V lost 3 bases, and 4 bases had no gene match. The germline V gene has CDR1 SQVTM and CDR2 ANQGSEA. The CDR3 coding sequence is TGCAGCGTTGAGGAGGGGACAGGGGATCAGCCCCAGCATTTT. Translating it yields CSVEEGTGDQPQHF. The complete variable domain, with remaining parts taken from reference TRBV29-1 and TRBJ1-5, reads SAVISQKPSRDICQRGTSLTIQCQVDSQVTMMFWYRQQPGQSLTLIATANQGSEATYESGFVIDKFPISRPNLTFSTLTVSNMSPEDSSIYLCSVEEGTGDQPQHFGDGTRLSIL.

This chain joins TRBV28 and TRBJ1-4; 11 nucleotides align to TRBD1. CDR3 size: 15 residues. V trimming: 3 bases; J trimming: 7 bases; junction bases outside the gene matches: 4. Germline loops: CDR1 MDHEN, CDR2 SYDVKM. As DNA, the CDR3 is TGTGCCAGCAGTTTTGCGGGACAGGGGGGTGAAAAACTGTTTTTT. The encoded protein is CASSFAGQGGEKLFF.

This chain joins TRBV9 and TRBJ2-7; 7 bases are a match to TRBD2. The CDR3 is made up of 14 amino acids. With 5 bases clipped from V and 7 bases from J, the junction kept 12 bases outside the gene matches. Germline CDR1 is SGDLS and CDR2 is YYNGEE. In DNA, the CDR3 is TGTGCCAGCAGTAGCGGGCCTGTCGCCTGGGAGCAGTACTTC. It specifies CASSSGPVAWEQYF.

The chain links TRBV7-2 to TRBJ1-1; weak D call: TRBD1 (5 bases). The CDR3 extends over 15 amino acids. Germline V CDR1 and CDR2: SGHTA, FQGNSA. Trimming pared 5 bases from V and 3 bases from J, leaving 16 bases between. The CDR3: CASSLDPTVDTEAFF. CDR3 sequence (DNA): TGTGCCAGCAGCCTGGACCCGACAGTCGACACTGAAGCTTTCTTT.

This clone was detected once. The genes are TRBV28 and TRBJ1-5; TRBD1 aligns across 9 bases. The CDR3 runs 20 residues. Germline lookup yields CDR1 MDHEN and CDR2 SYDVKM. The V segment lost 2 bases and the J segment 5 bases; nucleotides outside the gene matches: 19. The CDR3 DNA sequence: TGTGCCAGCAGTTTACCCCGAAGCATGGCGGGACAGGGTTGGCATCAGCCCCAGCATTTT. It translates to CASSLPRSMAGQGWHQPQHF.

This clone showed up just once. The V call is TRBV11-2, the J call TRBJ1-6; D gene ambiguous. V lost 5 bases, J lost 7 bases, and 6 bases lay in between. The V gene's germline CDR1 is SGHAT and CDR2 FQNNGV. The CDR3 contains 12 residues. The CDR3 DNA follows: TGTGCCAGCAGCCCAGCGAATTCACCCCTCCACTTT. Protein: CASSPANSPLHF. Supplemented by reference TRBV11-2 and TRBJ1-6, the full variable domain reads EAGVAQSPRYKIIEKRQSVAFWCNPISGHATLYWYQQILGQGPKLLIQFQNNGVVDDSQLPKDRFSAERLKGVDSTLKIQPAKLEDSAVYLCASSPANSPLHFGNGTRLTVT.

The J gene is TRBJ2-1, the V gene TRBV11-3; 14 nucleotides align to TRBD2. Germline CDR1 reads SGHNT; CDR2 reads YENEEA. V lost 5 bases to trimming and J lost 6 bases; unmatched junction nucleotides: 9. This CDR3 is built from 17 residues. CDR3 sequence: CASSTYGLAGGGNEQFF. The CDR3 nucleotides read TGTGCCAGCAGCACCTACGGACTAGCGGGAGGAGGCAATGAGCAGTTCTTC.

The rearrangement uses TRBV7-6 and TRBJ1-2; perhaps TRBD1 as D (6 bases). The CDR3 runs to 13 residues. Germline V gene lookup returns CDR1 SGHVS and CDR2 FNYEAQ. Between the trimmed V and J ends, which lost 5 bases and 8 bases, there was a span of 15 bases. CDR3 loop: CASSPMDRGGYTF. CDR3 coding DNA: TGTGCCAGCAGCCCGATGGACAGAGGGGGCTACACCTTC.

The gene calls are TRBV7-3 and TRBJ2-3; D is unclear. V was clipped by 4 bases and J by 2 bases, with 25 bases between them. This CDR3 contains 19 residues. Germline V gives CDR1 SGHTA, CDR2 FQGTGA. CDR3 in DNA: TGTGCCAGCAGCTCACCCCTGAGTCGAGCCAAGATAGACACAGATACGCAGTATTTT. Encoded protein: CASSSPLSRAKIDTDTQYF. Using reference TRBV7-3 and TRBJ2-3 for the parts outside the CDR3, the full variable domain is GAGVSQTPSNKVTEKGKYVELRCDPISGHTALYWYRQSLGQGPEFLIYFQGTGAADDSGLPNDRFFAVRPEGSVSTLKIQRTERGDSAVYLCASSSPLSRAKIDTDTQYFGPGTRLTVL.

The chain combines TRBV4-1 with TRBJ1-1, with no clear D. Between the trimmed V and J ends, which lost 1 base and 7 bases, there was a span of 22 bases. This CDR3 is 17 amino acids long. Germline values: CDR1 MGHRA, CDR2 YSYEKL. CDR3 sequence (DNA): TGCGCCAGCAGCCAAGTAGGAGGGCTCCCTTTGGAAGTTGAAGCTTTCTTT. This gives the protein CASSQVGGLPLEVEAFF.

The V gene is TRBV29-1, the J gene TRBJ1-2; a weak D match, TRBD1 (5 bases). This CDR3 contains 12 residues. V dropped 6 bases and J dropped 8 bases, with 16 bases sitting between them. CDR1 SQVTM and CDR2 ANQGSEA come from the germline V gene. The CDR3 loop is CSVGDSKRGYTF. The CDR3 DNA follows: TGCAGCGTAGGAGACAGTAAACGAGGCTACACCTTC.

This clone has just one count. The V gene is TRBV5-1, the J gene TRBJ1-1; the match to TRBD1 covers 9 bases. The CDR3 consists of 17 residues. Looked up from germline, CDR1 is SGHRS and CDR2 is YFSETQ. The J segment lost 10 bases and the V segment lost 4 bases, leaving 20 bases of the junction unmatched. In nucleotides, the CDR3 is TGCGCCAGCAGCGTAGGCACTTTGGGACAGGGAGGAATAGGAGCTTTCTTT. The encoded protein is CASSVGTLGQGGIGAFF.

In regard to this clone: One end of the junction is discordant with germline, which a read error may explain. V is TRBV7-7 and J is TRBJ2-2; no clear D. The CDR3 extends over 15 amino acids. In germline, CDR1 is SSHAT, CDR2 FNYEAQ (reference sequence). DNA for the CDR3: TGTGCTAGCAGCTTCGACACATCGAACACCGGGGAGCTGTTTTTT. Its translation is CASSFDTSNTGELFF.

CDR3 bases: TGTGCCAGCAGTGAATGGGAGCAGGGCAATCAGCCCCAGCATTTT. It encodes CASSEWEQGNQPQHF. This chain uses TRBV6-1 with TRBJ1-5; D is unclear. V lost 2 bases to trimming and J lost 2 bases, with 10 bases between them. This CDR3 spans 15 amino acids. CDR1 MNHNS and CDR2 SASEGT come from the germline V gene.

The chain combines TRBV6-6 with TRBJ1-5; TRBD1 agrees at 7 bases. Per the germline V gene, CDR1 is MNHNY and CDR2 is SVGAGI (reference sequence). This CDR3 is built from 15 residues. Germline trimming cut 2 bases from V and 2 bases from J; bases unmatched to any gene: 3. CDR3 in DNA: TGTGCCAGCAGTTACGACAGGGATGGCAATCAGCCCCAGCATTTT. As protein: CASSYDRDGNQPQHF.

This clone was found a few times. The CDR3 bases are TGTGCCAGTGGGCTAGCGGGTCACTCCTACGAGCAGTACTTC. The encoded protein is CASGLAGHSYEQYF. The gene calls are TRBV2 and TRBJ2-7, with 8 bases identical to TRBD2. Trimming removed 9 bases from V and 0 bases from J; junction bases left unmatched: 7. CDR3 size: 14 residues. Germline V gene lookup returns CDR1 SNHLY and CDR2 FYNNEI. Drawing the rest from reference TRBV2 and TRBJ2-7, the complete variable domain is EPEVTQTPSHQVTQMGQEVILRCVPISNHLYFYWYRQILGQKVEFLVSFYNNEISEKSEIFDDQFSVERPDGSNFTLKIRSTKLEDSAMYFCASGLAGHSYEQYFGPGTRLTVT.

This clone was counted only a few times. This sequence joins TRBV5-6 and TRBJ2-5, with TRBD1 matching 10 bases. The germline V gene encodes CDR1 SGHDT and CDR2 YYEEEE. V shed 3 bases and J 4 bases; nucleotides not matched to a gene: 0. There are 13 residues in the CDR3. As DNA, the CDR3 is TGTGCCAGCAGCTGGACAGGGGGAGAGACCCAGTACTTC. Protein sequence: CASSWTGGETQYF.